Sequencing of this T cell receptor (beta chain) was carried out in a study of T cell changes during pregnancy in multiple sclerosis (dated by TCRdb to about 2019). Describing the broader study: In women with multiple sclerosis, the researchers looked at how the T cell repertoire shifted as pregnancy progressed.

The receptor library was made with the immunoSEQ multiplex PCR assay. TCRdb took over this immuneACCESS table, retaining in-frame rearrangements with V and J assigned. Such tables are incomplete; in checked studies, under half of the missing clones stem from an unresolved V gene, and the remainder is unexplained. The sample data list approximately 62,000 clones, and 93% of these were observed just once. Under 5% of the sample is held by the ten biggest clonotypes. Turning to this clone: The antigen it binds to is not known. No much larger clonotype is one base removed from it; base qualities were not supplied.

V is clipped by 5 bases and J by 0 bases, and the sequence between their germline boundaries is 28 bases long. Including the terminal cysteine and phenylalanine, the CDR3 comprises 20 residues. Only the CDR3 DNA stays, 60 bases, in frame from base 1. Taken from the germline V gene (reference sequence), the CDR1 and CDR2 loops are PRHDT and FYEKMQ. The source is a female donor with multiple sclerosis, enrolled in a pregnancy study. This specimen consisted of CD8+ T cells from peripheral blood mononuclear cells, obtained in the second trimester of pregnancy. The chain joins TRBV13 to TRBJ2-5; 6 matching bases give a weak D call of TRBD2. The sequence in DNA is TGTGCCAGCAGCCGTCTTAATTCTAGCGCCGAGGCCGGGTACCAAGAGACCCAGTACTTC. The encoded protein is CASSRLNSSAEAGYQETQYF.